Reported below is one TCR beta chain. This record comes from a study of blood T cell repertoires in COVID-19. Study-level information: The origin of the acute and convalescent COVID-19 samples was the United States, Italy and Spain. Sources were T cells, B-cell-depleted T cells, or PBMCs; the material itself was cDNA or gDNA.

Original analysis: Reference gene primer amplification gave estimated nucleated cell counts. TCRdb's table, derived via immunoSEQ multiplex PCR, lists solely in-frame clones and lacks some. For V, J and clone size, that table is used; D and trimming come from the DNA. The sample yields roughly 100,000 clones, approximately 80% seen once. Sequencing used peripheral blood. This receptor was obtained from a man in his sixties with active or convalescent COVID-19.

The CDR3: CASSQEGGQPQHF. The DNA for the CDR3 is TGCGCCAGCAGCCAAGAGGGGGGGCAGCCCCAGCATTTT. V gene TRBV4-3 combines with J gene TRBJ1-5; tentative D call: TRBD1 (5 bases). Germline CDR1 reads LGHNA; CDR2 reads YSLEER. With 0 bases removed from V and 7 bases from J, the gap between germline ends came to 7 bases. The CDR3 contains 13 residues.